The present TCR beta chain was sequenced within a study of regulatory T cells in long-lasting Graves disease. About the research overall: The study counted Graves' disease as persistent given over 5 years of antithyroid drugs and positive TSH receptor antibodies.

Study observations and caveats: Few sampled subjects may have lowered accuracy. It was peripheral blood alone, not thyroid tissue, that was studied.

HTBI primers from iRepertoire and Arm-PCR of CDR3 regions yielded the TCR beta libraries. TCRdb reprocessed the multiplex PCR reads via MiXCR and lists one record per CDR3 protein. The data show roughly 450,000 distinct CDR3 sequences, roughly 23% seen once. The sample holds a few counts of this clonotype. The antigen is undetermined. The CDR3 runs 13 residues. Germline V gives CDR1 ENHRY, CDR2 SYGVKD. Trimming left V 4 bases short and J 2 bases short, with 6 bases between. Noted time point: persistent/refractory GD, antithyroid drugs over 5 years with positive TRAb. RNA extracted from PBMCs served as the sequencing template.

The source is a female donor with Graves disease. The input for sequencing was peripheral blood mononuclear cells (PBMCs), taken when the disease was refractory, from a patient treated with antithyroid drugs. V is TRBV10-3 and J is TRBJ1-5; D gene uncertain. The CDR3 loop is CAISGPGNQPQHF. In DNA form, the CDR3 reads TGTGCCATCAGTGGTCCGGGCAATCAGCCCCAGCATTTT.